This T cell receptor beta chain is drawn from a study of T cells after posttransplantation cyclophosphamide. Findings and limits, study-wide: Skin or GI-infiltrating T cells shared few TRB sequences with blood.

The repertoire was sequenced with immunoSEQ multiplex PCR; TCRdb's copy has only in-frame clones and lacks some. Altogether several thousand clones are present, 90% to 95% being singletons, with the ten largest covering over 0.55%. This clone was observed a single time. What it recognizes is unknown. Germline lookup yields CDR1 LGHNA and CDR2 YSLEER. This CDR3 is built from 20 residues. V lost 0 bases, J lost 0 bases, and 12 bases stayed unmatched. This sequence was found in a man aged 45-65 years. V gene TRBV4-3 combines with J gene TRBJ2-5; 11 bases map to TRBD2. Material for sequencing was naive CD4+ T cells sorted from PBMCs. The chain's CDR3 is CASSQEFGKVAGGNQETQYF. DNA of the CDR3: TGCGCCAGCAGCCAAGAGTTCGGCAAAGTAGCGGGGGGGAACCAAGAGACCCAGTACTTC.